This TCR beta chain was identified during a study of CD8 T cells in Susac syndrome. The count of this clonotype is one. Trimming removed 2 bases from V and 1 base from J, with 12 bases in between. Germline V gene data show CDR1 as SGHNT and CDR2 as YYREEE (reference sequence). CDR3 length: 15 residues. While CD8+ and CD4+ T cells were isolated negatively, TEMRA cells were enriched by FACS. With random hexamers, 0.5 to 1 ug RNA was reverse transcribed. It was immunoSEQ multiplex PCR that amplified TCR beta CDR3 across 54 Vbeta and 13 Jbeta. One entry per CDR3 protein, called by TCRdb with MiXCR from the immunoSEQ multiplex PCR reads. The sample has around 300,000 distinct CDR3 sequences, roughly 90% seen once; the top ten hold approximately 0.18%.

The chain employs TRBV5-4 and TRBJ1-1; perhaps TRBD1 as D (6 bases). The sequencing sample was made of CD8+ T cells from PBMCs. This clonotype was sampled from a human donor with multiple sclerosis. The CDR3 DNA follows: TGTGCCAGCAGCTTCTACAGGGTGGAGAACACTGAAGCTTTCTTT. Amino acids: CASSFYRVENTEAFF.